This T cell receptor beta chain is from a study of CD8+CD57+ T cells in acquired aplastic anemia. Study in general: The study obtained an average of about 3.2 ug of DNA from sorted CD4+ and CD8+ cells.

Using genomic DNA as the template, TCR beta VDJ and CDR3 profiling was carried out. MiXCR, run by TCRdb on the reads, gives a single entry per CDR3 protein. There are about 190,000 distinct CDR3 sequences in the sample; about 53% occur only once, and approximately 16% lies in the top ten. General study results and limits: Patients and controls had in common twenty-nine CD8+ CDR3 sequences. Patients and controls were not found to differ significantly in CD8+ Simpson's diversity.

Points on this clonotype: Its antigen is still unknown.

The TCR sequence derives from a human donor in good health, serving as a control. Source material: sorted CD4+, CD8+, or CD8+CD57+ T cells (not recorded which) from PBMCs.

The CDR3 sequence: CAIRGSGGLYYGYTF. The CDR3 DNA reads as TGTGCCATCAGAGGATCAGGGGGCTTGTATTATGGCTACACCTTC. The chain uses TRBV10-3 and TRBJ1-2, with 8 bases matching TRBD1. The germline V gene has CDR1 ENHRY and CDR2 SYGVKD. Trimming took 6 bases from V and 5 from J; bases not matched to a gene: 11. The CDR3 is made up of 15 amino acids.